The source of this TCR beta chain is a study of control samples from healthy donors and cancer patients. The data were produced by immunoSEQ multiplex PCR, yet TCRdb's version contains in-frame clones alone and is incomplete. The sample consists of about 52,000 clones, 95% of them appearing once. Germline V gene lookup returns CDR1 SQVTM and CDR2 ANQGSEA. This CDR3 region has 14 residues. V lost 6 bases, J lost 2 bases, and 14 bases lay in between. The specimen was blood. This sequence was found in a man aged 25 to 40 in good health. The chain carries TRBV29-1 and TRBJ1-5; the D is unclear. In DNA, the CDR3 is TGCAGCGTCCTCCCATCTGGGGGCAATCAGCCCCAGCATTTT. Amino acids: CSVLPSGGNQPQHF.